This entry features one T cell receptor (beta chain) sequence. This entry belongs to a study of T cells in Graves' hyperthyroidism and ophthalmopathy. Study in general: Sampling of peripheral blood happened at initial diagnosis, prior to any treatment.

The V end lost 6 bases, the J end lost 0 bases, and 12 bases lay between the germline ends. Germline V CDR1 and CDR2: SGHTA, FQGNSA. The CDR3 is 14 residues long. TCR beta CDR3 regions were amplified from RNA transcripts. An initial round of RT-PCR targeting the TCR CDR3 relied on the HTBI primer set. Via MiXCR, TCRdb re-called the multiplex PCR reads, giving one row per CDR3 protein. Of 340,000 or so distinct CDR3 sequences in the sample, 15% to 20% were seen once. The clonotype originates from a woman in her fifties or sixties with Graves' hyperthyroidism. The chain recombines TRBV7-2 with TRBJ2-7, with D possibly matching TRBD1 (5 bases). Specimen: blood. The CDR3 protein is CASRPAGFSYEQYF. CDR3 bases: TGTGCCAGCAGGCCCGCAGGGTTCTCCTACGAGCAGTACTTC.